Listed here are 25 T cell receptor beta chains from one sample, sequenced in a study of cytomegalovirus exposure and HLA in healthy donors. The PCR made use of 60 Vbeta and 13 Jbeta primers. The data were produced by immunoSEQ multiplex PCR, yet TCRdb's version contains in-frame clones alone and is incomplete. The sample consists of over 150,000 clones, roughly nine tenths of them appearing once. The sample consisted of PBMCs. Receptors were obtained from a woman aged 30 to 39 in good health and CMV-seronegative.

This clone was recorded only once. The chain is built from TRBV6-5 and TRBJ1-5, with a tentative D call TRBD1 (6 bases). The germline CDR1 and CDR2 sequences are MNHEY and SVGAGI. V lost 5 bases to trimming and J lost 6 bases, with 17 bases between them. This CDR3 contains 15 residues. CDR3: CASSARGGAGQPQHF. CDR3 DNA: TGTGCCAGCAGTGCAAGGGGGGGGGCGGGTCAGCCCCAGCATTTT.

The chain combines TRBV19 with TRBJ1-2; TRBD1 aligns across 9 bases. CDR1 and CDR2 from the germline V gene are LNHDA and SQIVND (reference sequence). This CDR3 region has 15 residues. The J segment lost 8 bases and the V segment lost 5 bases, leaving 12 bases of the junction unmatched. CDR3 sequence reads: CASSAPGTGSGGYTF. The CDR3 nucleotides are TGTGCCAGTAGTGCTCCCGGGACAGGGAGTGGAGGCTACACCTTC.

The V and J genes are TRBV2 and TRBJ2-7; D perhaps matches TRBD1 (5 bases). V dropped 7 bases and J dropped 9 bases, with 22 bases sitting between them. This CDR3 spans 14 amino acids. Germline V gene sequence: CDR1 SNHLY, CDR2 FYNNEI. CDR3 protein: CASTNRQGWKVQYF. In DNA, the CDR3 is TGTGCCAGCACTAATAGGCAGGGATGGAAGGTGCAGTACTTC.

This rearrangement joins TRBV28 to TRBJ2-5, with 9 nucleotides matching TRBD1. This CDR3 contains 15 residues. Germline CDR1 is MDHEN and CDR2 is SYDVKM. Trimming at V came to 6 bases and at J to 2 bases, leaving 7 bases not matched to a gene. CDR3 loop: CASSQTGGKQETQYF. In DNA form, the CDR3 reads TGTGCCAGCAGCCAAACAGGGGGCAAACAAGAGACCCAGTACTTC.

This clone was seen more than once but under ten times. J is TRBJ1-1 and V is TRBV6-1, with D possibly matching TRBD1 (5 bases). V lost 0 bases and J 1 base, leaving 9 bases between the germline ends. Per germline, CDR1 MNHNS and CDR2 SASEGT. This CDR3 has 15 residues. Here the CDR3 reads CASSEARQGNTEAFF. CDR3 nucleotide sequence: TGTGCCAGCAGTGAAGCAAGGCAGGGGAACACTGAAGCTTTCTTT.

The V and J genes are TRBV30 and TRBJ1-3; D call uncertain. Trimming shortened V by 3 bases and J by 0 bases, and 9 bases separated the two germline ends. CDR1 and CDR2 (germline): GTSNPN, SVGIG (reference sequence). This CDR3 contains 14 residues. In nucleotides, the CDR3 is TGTGCCTGGAGCCCCCCTCTCTCTGGAAACACCATATATTTT. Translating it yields CAWSPPLSGNTIYF.

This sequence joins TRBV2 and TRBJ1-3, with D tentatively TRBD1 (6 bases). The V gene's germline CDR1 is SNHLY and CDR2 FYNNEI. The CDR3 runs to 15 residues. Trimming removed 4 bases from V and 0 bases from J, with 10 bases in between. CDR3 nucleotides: TGTGCCAGCAGTGCGCAGGGGCTCTCTGGAAACACCATATATTTT. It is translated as CASSAQGLSGNTIYF.

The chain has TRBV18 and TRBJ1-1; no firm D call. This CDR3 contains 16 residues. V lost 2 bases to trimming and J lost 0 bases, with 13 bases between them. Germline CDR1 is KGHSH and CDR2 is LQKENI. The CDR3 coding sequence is TGTGCCAGCTCACCATTATACTCCGGGGTGAACACTGAAGCTTTCTTT. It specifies CASSPLYSGVNTEAFF.

CDR3 amino acids: CSVEDLRQRQGEVMDTQYF. The CDR3 region has the DNA TGCAGCGTTGAAGATCTTAGACAGCGGCAGGGGGAGGTTATGGATACGCAGTATTTT. This rearrangement joins TRBV29-1 to TRBJ2-3; a weak D match, TRBD1 (7 bases). V lost 0 bases to trimming and J lost 6 bases, with 28 bases between them. The CDR3 spans 19 residues. Germline assignment: CDR1 SQVTM and CDR2 ANQGSEA.

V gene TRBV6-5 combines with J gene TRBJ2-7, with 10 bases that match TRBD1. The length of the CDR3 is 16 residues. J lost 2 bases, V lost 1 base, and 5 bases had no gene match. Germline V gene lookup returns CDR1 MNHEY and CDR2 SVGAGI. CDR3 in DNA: TGTGCCAGCAGTTACTTTGGTGGACAGGGGGCCTACGAGCAGTACTTC. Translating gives CASSYFGGQGAYEQYF.

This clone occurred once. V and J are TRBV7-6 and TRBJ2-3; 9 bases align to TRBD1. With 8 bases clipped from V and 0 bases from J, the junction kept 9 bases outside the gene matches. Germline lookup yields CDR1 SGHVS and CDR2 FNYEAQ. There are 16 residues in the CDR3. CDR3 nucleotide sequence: TGTGCCAGCTCGGTCACAGGGGGCGTCAGCACAGATACGCAGTATTTT. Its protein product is CASSVTGGVSTDTQYF.

Written as DNA, the CDR3 is TGTGCCAGCAGCTTAGCGTTGGGGAGCTCCTATAATTCACCCCTCCACTTT. This sequence encodes CASSLALGSSYNSPLHF. The chain recombines TRBV7-8 with TRBJ1-6; D gene ambiguous. This CDR3 is 17 amino acids long. V lost 0 bases and J lost 0, with 9 bases in between. Germline V lookup: CDR1 SGHVS, CDR2 FQNEAQ.

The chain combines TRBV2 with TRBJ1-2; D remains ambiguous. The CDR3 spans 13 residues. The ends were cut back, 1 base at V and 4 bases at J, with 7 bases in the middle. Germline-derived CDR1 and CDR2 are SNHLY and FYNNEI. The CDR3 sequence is CASSEGGIYGYTF. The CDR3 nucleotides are TGTGCCAGCAGTGAAGGAGGGATCTATGGCTACACCTTC.

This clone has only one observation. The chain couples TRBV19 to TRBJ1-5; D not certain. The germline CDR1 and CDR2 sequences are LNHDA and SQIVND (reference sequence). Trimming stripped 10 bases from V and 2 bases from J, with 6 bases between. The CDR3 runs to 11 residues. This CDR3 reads CAKTGNQPQHF. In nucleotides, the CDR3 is TGTGCCAAAACAGGCAATCAGCCCCAGCATTTT.

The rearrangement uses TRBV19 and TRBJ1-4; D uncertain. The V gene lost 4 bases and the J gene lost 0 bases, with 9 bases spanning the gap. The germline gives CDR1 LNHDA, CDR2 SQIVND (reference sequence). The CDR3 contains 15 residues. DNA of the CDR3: TGTGCCAGTAGTACGGGATCGGCAACTAATGAAAAACTGTTTTTT. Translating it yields CASSTGSATNEKLFF.

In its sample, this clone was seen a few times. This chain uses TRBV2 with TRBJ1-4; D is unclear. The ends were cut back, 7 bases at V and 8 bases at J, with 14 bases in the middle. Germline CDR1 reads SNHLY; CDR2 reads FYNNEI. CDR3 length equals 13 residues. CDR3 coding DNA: TGTGCCAGCACCCCGAGGCTAACGGAAAAACTGTTTTTT. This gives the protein CASTPRLTEKLFF.

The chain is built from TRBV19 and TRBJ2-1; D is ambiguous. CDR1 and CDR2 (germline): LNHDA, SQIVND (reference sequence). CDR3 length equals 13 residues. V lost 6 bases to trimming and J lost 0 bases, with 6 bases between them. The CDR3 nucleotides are TGTGCCAGTAGACAGAGCTCCTACAATGAGCAGTTCTTC. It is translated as CASRQSSYNEQFF.

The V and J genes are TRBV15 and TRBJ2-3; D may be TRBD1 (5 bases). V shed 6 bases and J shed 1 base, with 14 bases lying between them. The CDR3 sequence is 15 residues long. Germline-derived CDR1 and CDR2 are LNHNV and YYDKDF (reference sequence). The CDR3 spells CATRKEGQGTDTQYF. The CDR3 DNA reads TGTGCCACCAGAAAAGAAGGACAAGGCACAGATACGCAGTATTTT.

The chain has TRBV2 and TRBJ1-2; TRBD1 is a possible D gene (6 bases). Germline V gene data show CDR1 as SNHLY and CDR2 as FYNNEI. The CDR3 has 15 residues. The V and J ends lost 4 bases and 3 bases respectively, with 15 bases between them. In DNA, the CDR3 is TGTGCCAGCAGTGCCCTAGGACAGAATCACTATGGCTACACCTTC. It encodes CASSALGQNHYGYTF.

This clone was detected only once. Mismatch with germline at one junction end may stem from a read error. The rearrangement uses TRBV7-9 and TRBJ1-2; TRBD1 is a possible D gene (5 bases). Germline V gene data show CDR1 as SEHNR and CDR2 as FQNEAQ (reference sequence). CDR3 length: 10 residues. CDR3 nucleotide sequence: TGTGCCAGCAGCTTATACTCGACAGATTTC. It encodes CASSLYSTDF. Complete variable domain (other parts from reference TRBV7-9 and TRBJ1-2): DTGVSQNPRHKITKRGQNVTFRCDPISEHNRLYWYRQTLGQGPEFLTYFQNEAQLEKSRLLSDRFSAERPKGSFSTLEIQRTEQGDSAMYLCASSLYSTDFGSGTRLTVV.

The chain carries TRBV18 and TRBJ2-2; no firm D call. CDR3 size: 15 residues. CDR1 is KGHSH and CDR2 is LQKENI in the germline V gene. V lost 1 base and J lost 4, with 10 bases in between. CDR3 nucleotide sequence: TGTGCCAGCTCACCACGGCTAGTGAGCACCGGGGAGCTGTTTTTT. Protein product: CASSPRLVSTGELFF. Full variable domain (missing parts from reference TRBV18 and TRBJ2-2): NAGVMQNPRHLVRRRGQEARLRCSPMKGHSHVYWYRQLPEEGLKFMVYLQKENIIDESGMPKERFSAEFPKEGPSILRIQQVVRGDSAAYFCASSPRLVSTGELFFGEGSRLTVL.

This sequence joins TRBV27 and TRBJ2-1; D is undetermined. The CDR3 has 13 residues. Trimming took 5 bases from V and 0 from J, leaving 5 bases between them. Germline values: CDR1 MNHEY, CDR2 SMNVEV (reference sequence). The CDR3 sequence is CASSLDSYNEQFF. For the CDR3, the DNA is TGTGCCAGCAGTCTAGACTCCTACAATGAGCAGTTCTTC.

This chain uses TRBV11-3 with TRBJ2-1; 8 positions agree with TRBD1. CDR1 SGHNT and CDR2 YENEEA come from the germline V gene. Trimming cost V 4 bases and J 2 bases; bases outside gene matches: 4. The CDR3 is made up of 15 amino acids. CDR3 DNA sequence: TGTGCCAGCAGCTGGGGGACAGGACCCTACAATGAGCAGTTCTTC. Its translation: CASSWGTGPYNEQFF.

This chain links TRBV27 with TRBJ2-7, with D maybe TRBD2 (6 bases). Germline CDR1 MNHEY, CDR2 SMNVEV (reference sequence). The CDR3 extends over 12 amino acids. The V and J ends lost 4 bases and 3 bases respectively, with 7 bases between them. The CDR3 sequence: CASSSGVYEQYF. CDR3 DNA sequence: TGTGCCAGCAGTTCGGGGGTCTACGAGCAGTACTTC.

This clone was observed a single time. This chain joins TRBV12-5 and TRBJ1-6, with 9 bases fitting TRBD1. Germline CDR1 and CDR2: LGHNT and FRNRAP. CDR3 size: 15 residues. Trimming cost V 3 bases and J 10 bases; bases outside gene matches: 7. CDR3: CASGFRDRVSSPLHF. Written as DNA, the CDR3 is TGTGCTAGTGGTTTCCGGGACAGGGTGTCCTCACCCCTCCACTTT. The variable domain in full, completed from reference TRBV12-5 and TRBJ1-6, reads DARVTQTPRHKVTEMGQEVTMRCQPILGHNTVFWYRQTMMQGLELLAYFRNRAPLDDSGMPKDRFSAEMPDATLATLKIQPSEPRDSAVYFCASGFRDRVSSPLHFGNGTRLTVT.